The entry below describes one T cell receptor beta chain. Its antigen is not known. The source of the sample is a study of regulatory T cells in long-lasting Graves disease. As for the study in general: Prior antithyroid drug treatment in newly diagnosed Graves' patients lasted under 3 months. Regarding the study as a whole: Clonotypes that were public and shared totalled some 2,900 in persistent patients versus 850 to 1,000 in new patients.

This CDR3 region has 16 residues. With V trimmed by 4 bases and J by 6 bases, 12 bases remained unmatched. Germline loops: CDR1 SGHDN, CDR2 FVKESK. Noted time point: newly diagnosed GD, antithyroid drugs for less than 3 months. Preparation of the TCR library used RNA extracted from PBMCs. American Thyroid Association guidelines defined how Graves' disease was diagnosed. Building the TCR beta libraries relied on iRepertoire HTBI primers, and CDR3 regions underwent Arm-PCR. Using its own MiXCR run on the multiplex PCR reads, TCRdb lists one record per CDR3 protein. This repertoire shows about 310,000 distinct CDR3 sequences, about 18% found once; its top ten account for less than 40%.

The clonotype originates from a female donor with Graves disease. This chain connects TRBV14 to TRBJ2-1; 7 bases fit TRBD1. Sequences were derived from peripheral blood mononuclear cells (PBMCs), sampled at new diagnosis, from a patient treated with antithyroid drugs. The CDR3 region is CASSRTIDTGVNEQFF. The CDR3 bases are TGTGCCAGCAGCCGGACGATCGATACAGGGGTCAATGAGCAGTTCTTC.